This T cell receptor beta chain was profiled in a study of blood T cells in healthy people across ages. The authors ran a second PCR of 7 to 11 cycles using a sample-barcoded 5' primer and a J-beta primer mix. Using its own MiXCR run on the 5' RACE reads, TCRdb lists one record per CDR3 protein. The table lists 600,000 to 900,000 distinct CDR3 sequences, about a quarter of them singletons. This sample also belongs to another study, concerning T cells of mothers and their children.

Material for sequencing was blood. The sequence came from a boy aged 10-17 years in good health.

The CDR3 spells CASSQVGTYQETQYF. CDR3 in DNA: TGCGCCAGCAGCCAAGTAGGGACTTACCAAGAGACCCAGTACTTC. The gene calls are TRBV4-1 and TRBJ2-5, with a tentative D call TRBD2 (6 bases). The CDR3 is 15 residues long. Germline assignment: CDR1 MGHRA and CDR2 YSYEKL. The V end was cut by 1 base, the J end by 0 bases, with 9 bases between.